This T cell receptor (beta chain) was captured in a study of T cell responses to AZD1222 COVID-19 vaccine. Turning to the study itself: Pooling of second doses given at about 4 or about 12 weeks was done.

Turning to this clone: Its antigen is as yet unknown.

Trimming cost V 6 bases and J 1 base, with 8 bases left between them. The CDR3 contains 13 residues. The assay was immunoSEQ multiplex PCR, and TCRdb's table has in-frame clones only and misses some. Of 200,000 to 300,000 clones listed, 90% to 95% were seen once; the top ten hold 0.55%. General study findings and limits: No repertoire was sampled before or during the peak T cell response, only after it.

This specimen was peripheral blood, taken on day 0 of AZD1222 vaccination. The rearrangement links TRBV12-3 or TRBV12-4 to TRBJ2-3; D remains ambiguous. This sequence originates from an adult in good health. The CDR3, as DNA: TGTGCCAGCAGATTGGGTGGCACAGATACGCAGTATTTT. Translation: CASRLGGTDTQYF.